This T cell receptor beta chain comes out of a study of T cell repertoires in cytomegalovirus infection. On the study more broadly: A matching HLA type, together with CMV infection, was signaled by public TCR beta signatures.

V lost 2 bases, J lost 2 bases, and 10 bases lay in between. The CDR3 length is 15 residues. The germline gives CDR1 SGHTA, CDR2 FQGNSA. This clonotype occurred many times. Its antigen is undetermined. General study results and limits: Based on cumulative public TCR beta family frequency, carriers of CMV plus the relevant HLA were identified. Clonotypes of TCR beta that were HLA-C-restricted and CMV-specific dominated the ex vivo response.

TCRdb re-derived calls from the reads in MiXCR, one entry per CDR3 protein. Of fewer than 200,000 distinct CDR3 sequences in the sample, 15% to 20% are singletons; the top ten hold 2.9%. The TCR sequence derives from a human donor in good health (CMV status not recorded). Some clones in this sample may be carry-over from other donors' samples. The V call is TRBV7-2, the J call TRBJ1-5; perhaps TRBD1 as D (5 bases). Sequenced input: PBMCs. CDR3 nucleotide sequence: TGTGCCAGCAGCTTAACCCGGGACCGCAATCAGCCCCAGCATTTT. This encodes CASSLTRDRNQPQHF.